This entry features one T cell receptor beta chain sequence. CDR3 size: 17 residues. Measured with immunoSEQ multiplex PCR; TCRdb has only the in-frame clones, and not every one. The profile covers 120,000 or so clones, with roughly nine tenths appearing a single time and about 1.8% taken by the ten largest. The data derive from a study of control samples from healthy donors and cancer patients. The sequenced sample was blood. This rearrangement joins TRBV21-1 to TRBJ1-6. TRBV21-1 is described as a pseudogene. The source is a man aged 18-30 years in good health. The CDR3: CASSNGRGRPHNSPLHF. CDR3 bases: TGTGCCAGCAGCAACGGCCGGGGAAGACCGCATAATTCACCCCTCCACTTT.